Sequencing of this T cell receptor (beta chain) was carried out in a study of beta chain features in type 1 diabetes. Overall study results and limits: TCRB repertoires of naive, central memory and Treg cells appeared more similar among patients than among healthy donors.

Germline loops: CDR1 SGDLS, CDR2 YYNGEE. CDR3 length equals 17 residues. Unmatched junction bases numbered 8, after V lost 0 bases and J lost 4 bases. In its sample, this clone was seen a few times. The target antigen is unknown. Reverse transcribing all isolated RNA meant expressed TCRB transcripts were sequenced. The table came from immunoSEQ multiplex PCR; TCRdb's copy has only in-frame clones and leaves some out. The sample lists hundreds of thousands of clones; about 10% were seen once. The sequencing input was naive CD4+ T cells from blood. The rearrangement uses TRBV9 and TRBJ2-1, with 9 bases matching TRBD2. This clonotype originated in a woman aged 18-29 years in good health. The CDR3 DNA follows: TGTGCCAGCAGCGTAGCTACAGGAGCGGGAGGTTACAATGAGCAGTTCTTC. Translated, it gives CASSVATGAGGYNEQFF. Drawing the rest from reference TRBV9 and TRBJ2-1, the complete variable domain is DSGVTQTPKHLITATGQRVTLRCSPRSGDLSVYWYQQSLDQGLQFLIQYYNGEERAKGNILERFSAQQFPDLHSELNLSSLELGDSALYFCASSVATGAGGYNEQFFGPGTRLTVL.